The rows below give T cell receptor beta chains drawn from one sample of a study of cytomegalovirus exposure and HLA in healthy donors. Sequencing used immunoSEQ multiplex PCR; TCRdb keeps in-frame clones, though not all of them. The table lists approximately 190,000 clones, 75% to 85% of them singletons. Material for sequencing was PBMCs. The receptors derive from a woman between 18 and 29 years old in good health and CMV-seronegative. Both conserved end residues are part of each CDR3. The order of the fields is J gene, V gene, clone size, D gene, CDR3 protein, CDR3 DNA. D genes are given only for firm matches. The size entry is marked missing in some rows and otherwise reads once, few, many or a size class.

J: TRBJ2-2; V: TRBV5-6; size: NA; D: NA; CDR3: CASSLRTIARLSTGELFF; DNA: TGTGCCAGCAGCTTGAGGACAATTGCCCGCCTGAGTACCGGGGAGCTGTTTTTT
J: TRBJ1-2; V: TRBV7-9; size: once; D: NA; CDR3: CASSLDGLYGYTF; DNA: TGTGCCAGCAGCTTAGATGGGCTCTATGGCTACACCTTC
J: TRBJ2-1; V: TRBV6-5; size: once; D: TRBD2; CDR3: CASSTTSGRVGEQFF; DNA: TGTGCCAGCAGTACCACTAGCGGGAGGGTGGGTGAGCAGTTCTTC
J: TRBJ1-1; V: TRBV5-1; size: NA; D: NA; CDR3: CASSLGTELMNTEAFF; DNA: TGCGCCAGCAGCTTGGGGACAGAGCTAATGAACACTGAAGCTTTCTTT
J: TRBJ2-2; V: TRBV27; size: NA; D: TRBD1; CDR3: CASRRDRGHHHTGELFF; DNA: TGTGCCAGCAGACGGGACAGGGGTCATCATCACACCGGGGAGCTGTTTTTT
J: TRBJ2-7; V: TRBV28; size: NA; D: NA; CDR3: CASTKSGDHSYEQYF; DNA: TGTGCCAGCACCAAAAGCGGAGACCACTCCTACGAGCAGTACTTC
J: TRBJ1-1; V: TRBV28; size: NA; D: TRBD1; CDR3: CASSSTGRTGGTEAFF; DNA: TGTGCCAGCAGTTCAACGGGACGGACAGGAGGCACTGAAGCTTTCTTT
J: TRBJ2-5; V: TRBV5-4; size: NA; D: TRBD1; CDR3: CASSLGGQAGQETQYF; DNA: TGTGCCAGCAGCTTGGGAGGACAGGCGGGCCAAGAGACCCAGTACTTC
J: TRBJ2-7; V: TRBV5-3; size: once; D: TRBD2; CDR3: CARSCGGAAEQYF; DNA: TGTGCCAGAAGCTGCGGGGGGGCCGCCGAGCAGTACTTC
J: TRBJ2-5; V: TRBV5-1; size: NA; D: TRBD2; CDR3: CASSHPGLAGGWETQYF; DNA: TGCGCCAGCAGCCACCCCGGACTAGCGGGGGGTTGGGAGACCCAGTACTTC
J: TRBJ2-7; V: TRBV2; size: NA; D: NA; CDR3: CASSDPAGRRTYEQYF; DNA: TGTGCCAGCAGTGACCCGGCAGGGAGGAGAACCTACGAGCAGTACTTC
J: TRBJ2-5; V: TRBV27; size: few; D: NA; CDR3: CASSSQETQYF; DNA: TGTGCCAGCAGTTCTCAAGAGACCCAGTACTTC
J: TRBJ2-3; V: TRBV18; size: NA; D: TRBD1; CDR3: CASSTGTGGTGTDTQYF; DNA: TGTGCCAGCTCGACCGGGACAGGGGGCACCGGCACAGATACGCAGTATTTT
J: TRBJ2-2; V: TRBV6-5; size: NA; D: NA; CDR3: CASSWSAVDTGELFF; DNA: TGTGCCAGCAGTTGGTCGGCGGTAGACACCGGGGAGCTGTTTTTT
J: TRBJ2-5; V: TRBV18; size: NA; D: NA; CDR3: CASSALAENKETQYF; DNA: TGTGCCAGCTCAGCTTTAGCGGAGAACAAAGAGACCCAGTACTTC
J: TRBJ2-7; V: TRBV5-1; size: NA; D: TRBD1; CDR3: CASSLGPGQSYF; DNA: TGCGCCAGCAGCTTGGGGCCGGGACAGAGTTACTTC
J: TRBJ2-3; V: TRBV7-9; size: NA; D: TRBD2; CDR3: CASSLSGGSREYF; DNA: TGTGCCAGCAGCTTATCGGGCGGGAGCCGGGAGTATTTT
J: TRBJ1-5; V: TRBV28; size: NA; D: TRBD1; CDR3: CASALYRGTVRVQPQHF; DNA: TGTGCCAGCGCCCTTTATAGGGGGACAGTGAGGGTTCAGCCCCAGCATTTT
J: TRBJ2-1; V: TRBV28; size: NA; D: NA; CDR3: CASSFSASILNEQFF; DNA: TGTGCCAGCAGTTTCTCGGCTAGTATCCTCAATGAGCAGTTCTTC
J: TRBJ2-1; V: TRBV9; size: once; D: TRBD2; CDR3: CASSVSGASYNEQFF; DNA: TGTGCCAGCAGCGTCAGCGGGGCCTCCTACAATGAGCAGTTCTTC
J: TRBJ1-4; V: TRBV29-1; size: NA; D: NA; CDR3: CSVRGGRVEEKLFF; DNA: TGCAGCGTTCGGGGGGGCAGGGTAGAGGAAAAACTGTTTTTT
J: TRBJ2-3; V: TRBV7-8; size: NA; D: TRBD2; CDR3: CASSPSGGGSTDTQYF; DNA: TGTGCCAGCAGCCCAAGTGGCGGGGGGAGTACAGATACGCAGTATTTT
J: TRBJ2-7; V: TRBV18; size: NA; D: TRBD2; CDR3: CASSPTGLAGEQYF; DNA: TGTGCCAGCTCACCGACGGGACTAGCGGGCGAGCAGTACTTC
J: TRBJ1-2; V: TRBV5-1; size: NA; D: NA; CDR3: CASSLAGARDGYTF; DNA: TGCGCCAGCAGCTTGGCAGGGGCACGGGATGGCTACACCTTC
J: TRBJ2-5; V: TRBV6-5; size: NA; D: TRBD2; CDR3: CASRTNLAGGETQYF; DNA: TGTGCCAGCAGGACAAATTTAGCGGGAGGAGAGACCCAGTACTTC
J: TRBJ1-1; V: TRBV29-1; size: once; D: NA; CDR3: CSGRGQQNTEAFF; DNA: TGCAGCGGCCGAGGGCAGCAGAACACTGAAGCTTTCTTT
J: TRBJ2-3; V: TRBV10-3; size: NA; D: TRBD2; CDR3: CAISDPAGSTDTQYF; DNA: TGTGCCATCAGTGACCCAGCGGGAAGCACAGATACGCAGTATTTT
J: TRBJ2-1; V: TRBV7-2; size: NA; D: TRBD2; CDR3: CASSPYSGDYNEQFF; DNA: TGTGCCAGCAGCCCCTATAGCGGGGATTACAATGAGCAGTTCTTC
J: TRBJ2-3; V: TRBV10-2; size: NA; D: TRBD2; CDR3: CASRIAGGPDTQYF; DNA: TGCGCCAGCAGGATAGCGGGGGGCCCAGATACGCAGTATTTT
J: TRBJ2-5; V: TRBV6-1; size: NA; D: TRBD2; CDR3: CASTLAGGEETQYF; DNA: TGTGCCAGCACCCTAGCGGGGGGGGAAGAGACCCAGTACTTC
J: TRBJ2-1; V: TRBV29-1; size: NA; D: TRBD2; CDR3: CSVDGPSGGPSSYNEQFF; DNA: TGCAGCGTTGACGGGCCTAGCGGGGGGCCTAGCTCCTACAATGAGCAGTTCTTC
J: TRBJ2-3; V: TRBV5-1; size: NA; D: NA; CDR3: CASSLETADTQYF; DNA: TGCGCCAGCAGCTTGGAGACAGCGGATACGCAGTATTTT